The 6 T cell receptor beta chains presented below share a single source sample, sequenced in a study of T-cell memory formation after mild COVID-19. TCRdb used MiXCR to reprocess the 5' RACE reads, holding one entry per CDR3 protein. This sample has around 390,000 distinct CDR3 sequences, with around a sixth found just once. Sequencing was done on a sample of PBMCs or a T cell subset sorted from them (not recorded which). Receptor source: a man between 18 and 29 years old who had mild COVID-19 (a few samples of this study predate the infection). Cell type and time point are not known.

The CDR3 nucleotides are TGCGCCAGCAGCCAAGCTACAGGGGGTAACTACGAGCAGTACTTC. It yields the protein CASSQATGGNYEQYF. This chain joins TRBV4-1 and TRBJ2-7, with TRBD1 matching 8 bases. V lost 1 base to trimming and J lost 3 bases; unmatched junction nucleotides: 5. The CDR3 sequence is 15 residues long. Germline V gene data show CDR1 as MGHRA and CDR2 as YSYEKL.

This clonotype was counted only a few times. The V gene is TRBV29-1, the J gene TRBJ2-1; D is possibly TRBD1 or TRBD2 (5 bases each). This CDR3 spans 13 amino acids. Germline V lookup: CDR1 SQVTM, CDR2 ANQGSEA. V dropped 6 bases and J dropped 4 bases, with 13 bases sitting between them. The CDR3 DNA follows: TGCAGCGTGGGGCGGGCAAAATACAATGAGCAGTTCTTC. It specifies CSVGRAKYNEQFF.

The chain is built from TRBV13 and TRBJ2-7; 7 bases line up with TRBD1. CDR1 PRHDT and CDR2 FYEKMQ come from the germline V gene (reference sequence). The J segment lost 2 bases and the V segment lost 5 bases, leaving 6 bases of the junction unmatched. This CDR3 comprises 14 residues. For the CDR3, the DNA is TGTGCCAGCAGCCCCCCACAGGGGACCTACGAGCAGTACTTC. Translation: CASSPPQGTYEQYF. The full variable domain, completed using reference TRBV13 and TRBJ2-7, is AAGVIQSPRHLIKEKRETATLKCYPIPRHDTVYWYQQGPGQDPQFLISFYEKMQSDKGSIPDRFSAQQFSDYHSELNMSSLELGDSALYFCASSPPQGTYEQYFGPGTRLTVT.

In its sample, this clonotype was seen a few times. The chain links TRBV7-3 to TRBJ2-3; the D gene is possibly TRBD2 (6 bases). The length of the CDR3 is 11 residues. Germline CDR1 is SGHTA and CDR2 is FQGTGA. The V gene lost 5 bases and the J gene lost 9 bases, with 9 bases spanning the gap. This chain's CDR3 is CASSAGGTQYF. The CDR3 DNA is TGTGCCAGCAGCGCCGGAGGGACGCAGTATTTT.

The DNA of the CDR3 is TGCGCCAGCAGCTTACAGGGGGCTCGCAATCAGCCCCAGCATTTT. Translated: CASSLQGARNQPQHF. This chain connects TRBV5-1 to TRBJ1-5, with 9 bases aligning to TRBD1. V lost 2 bases, J lost 2 bases, and 2 bases stayed unmatched. Germline-derived CDR1 and CDR2 are SGHRS and YFSETQ. The CDR3 has 15 residues.

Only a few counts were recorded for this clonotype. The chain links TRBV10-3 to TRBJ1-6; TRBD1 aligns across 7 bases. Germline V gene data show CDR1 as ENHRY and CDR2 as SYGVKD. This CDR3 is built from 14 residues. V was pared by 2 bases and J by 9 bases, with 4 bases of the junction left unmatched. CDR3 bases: TGTGCCATCAGTGAGGGACAGGAACGTTCACCCCTCCACTTT. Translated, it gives CAISEGQERSPLHF.